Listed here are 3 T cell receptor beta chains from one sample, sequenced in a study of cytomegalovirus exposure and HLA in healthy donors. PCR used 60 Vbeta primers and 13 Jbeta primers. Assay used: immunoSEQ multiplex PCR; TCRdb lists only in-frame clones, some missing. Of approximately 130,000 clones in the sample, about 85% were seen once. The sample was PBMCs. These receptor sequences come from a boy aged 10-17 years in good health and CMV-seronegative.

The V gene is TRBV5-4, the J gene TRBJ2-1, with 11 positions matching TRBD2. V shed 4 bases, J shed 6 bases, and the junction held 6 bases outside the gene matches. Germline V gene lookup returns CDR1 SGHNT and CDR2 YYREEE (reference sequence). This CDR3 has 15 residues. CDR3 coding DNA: TGTGCCAGCAGCAACCAAGGACTAGCGGGCAATGAGCAGTTCTTC. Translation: CASSNQGLAGNEQFF.

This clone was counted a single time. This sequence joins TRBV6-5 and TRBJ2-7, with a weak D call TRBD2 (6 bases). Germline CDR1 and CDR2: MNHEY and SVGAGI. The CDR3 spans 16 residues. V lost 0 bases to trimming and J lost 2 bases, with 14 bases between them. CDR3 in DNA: TGTGCCAGCAGTTACTCGATGGCAGGCGGGACCTACGAGCAGTACTTC. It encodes CASSYSMAGGTYEQYF.

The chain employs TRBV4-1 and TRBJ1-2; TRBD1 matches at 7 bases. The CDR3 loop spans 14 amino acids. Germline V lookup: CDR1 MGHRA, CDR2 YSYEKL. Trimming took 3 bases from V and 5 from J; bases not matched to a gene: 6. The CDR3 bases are TGCGCCAGCAGCCATGAGGGGGCGGCGTATGGCTACACCTTC. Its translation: CASSHEGAAYGYTF.